The clone carrying this T cell receptor beta chain came up many times. Its antigen is not identified. This sample is drawn from a study of identical twins. Study outcomes and limitations: The authors drew conclusions from cross-sectional statistical analysis rather than following the same donors. Abundant beta clonotypes from cord blood had fewer insertions, unlike memory repertoires, which showed none. Part of the zero-insertion signal could reflect confounding by invariant MAIT and iNKT cells.

TCRdb ran MiXCR on the 5' RACE reads and lists one entry per CDR3 protein. The table includes approximately 680,000 distinct CDR3 sequences, about 7.6% detected once. Healthy Caucasians supplied all donations. CDR1 and CDR2 from the germline V gene are DFQATT and SNEGSKA (reference sequence). The CDR3 sequence is 13 residues long. The V end was cut by 0 bases, the J end by 6 bases, with 9 bases between. These records were also assigned to another study, of yellow fever vaccine responses in identical twins.

What was sequenced was PBMCs. This TCR was sampled from a woman between 18 and 29 years old in good health. This rearrangement joins TRBV20-1 to TRBJ2-4, with no clear D. The CDR3 loop reads CSARESVLNIQYF. For the CDR3, the DNA is TGCAGTGCTAGAGAATCGGTGTTAAACATTCAGTACTTC.